These T cell receptor beta chains were read from a single sample in a study of control samples from healthy donors and cancer patients. TCRdb's copy holds only in-frame clones and misses some; the assay was immunoSEQ multiplex PCR. The sample holds 150,000 to 200,000 clones, 85% to 90% seen once. The material sequenced was blood. Source of these receptors: a woman aged 45-60 years in good health. Both conserved end residues are part of each CDR3. D genes are given only for firm matches. Where a row states a size, it is once, few, many or the class of an expanded clone; other rows omit it.

clone size: NA
V gene: TRBV19
D gene: TRBD1
J gene: TRBJ1-5
CDR3 DNA: TGTGCCAGTAGCCCCAGGGACAGTTATCAGCCCCAGCATTTT
CDR3 protein: CASSPRDSYQPQHF

clone size: NA
V gene: TRBV30
D gene: NA
J gene: TRBJ1-2
CDR3 DNA: TGTGCCTGGGGCGGGTCGGGCTATGGCTACACCTTC
CDR3 protein: CAWGGSGYGYTF

clone size: NA
V gene: TRBV6-1
D gene: NA
J gene: TRBJ1-1
CDR3 DNA: TGTGCCAGCAGTGAATTCGGGGCCCAGGGTGGAACTTTCTTT
CDR3 protein: CASSEFGAQGGTFF

clone size: NA
V gene: TRBV7-6
D gene: NA
J gene: TRBJ2-7
CDR3 DNA: TGTGCCAGCAGCTTATCACAGGGCCGTACATACGAGCAGTACTTC
CDR3 protein: CASSLSQGRTYEQYF

clone size: NA
V gene: TRBV12-3/TRBV12-4
D gene: TRBD1
J gene: TRBJ1-2
CDR3 DNA: TGTGCCACCCAGGGGGCAAGTAACTATGGCTACACCTTC
CDR3 protein: CATQGASNYGYTF

clone size: NA
V gene: TRBV19
D gene: TRBD1
J gene: TRBJ1-1
CDR3 DNA: TGTGCCAGTAGTAACCAGGGGGGAAGCACTGAAGCTTTCTTT
CDR3 protein: CASSNQGGSTEAFF

clone size: NA
V gene: TRBV10-3
D gene: TRBD1
J gene: TRBJ1-3
CDR3 DNA: TGTGCCATCAGAGGACAGGGCGGCGCTGGAAACACCATATATTTT
CDR3 protein: CAIRGQGGAGNTIYF

clone size: NA
V gene: TRBV5-4
D gene: TRBD2
J gene: TRBJ2-7
CDR3 DNA: TGTGCCAGCAGCTTGGCGGGGGGGAACTACGAGCAGTACTTC
CDR3 protein: CASSLAGGNYEQYF

clone size: NA
V gene: TRBV30
D gene: TRBD2
J gene: TRBJ2-2
CDR3 DNA: TGTGCCTGGAGGGGAGGGAGAACCGGGGAGCTGTTTTTT
CDR3 protein: CAWRGGRTGELFF

clone size: NA
V gene: TRBV5-1
D gene: NA
J gene: TRBJ2-2
CDR3 DNA: TGCGCCAGCAGCTTGGTCCGTGGGGGCCTATGGAACACCGGGGAGCTGTTTTTT
CDR3 protein: CASSLVRGGLWNTGELFF

clone size: NA
V gene: TRBV6-5
D gene: NA
J gene: TRBJ2-1
CDR3 DNA: TGTGCCAGCACCCGAAGGGGGGCCAACAATGAGCAGTTCTTC
CDR3 protein: CASTRRGANNEQFF

clone size: NA
V gene: TRBV6-2/TRBV6-3
D gene: NA
J gene: TRBJ2-1
CDR3 DNA: TGTGCCAGCAGTTACCCTCGGGGTGGGGGTTTAGAGCAGTTCTTC
CDR3 protein: CASSYPRGGGLEQFF

clone size: NA
V gene: TRBV5-1
D gene: TRBD1
J gene: TRBJ2-1
CDR3 DNA: TGCGCCAGCAGCCCCCCCCAGGGGGCCTACAATGAGCAGTTCTTC
CDR3 protein: CASSPPQGAYNEQFF

clone size: NA
V gene: TRBV11-2
D gene: TRBD2
J gene: TRBJ2-1
CDR3 DNA: TGTGCCAGCAGTTCAAAGATACCGGGACTAGCGGGAGTTAGGTCCTACAATGAGCAGTTCTTC
CDR3 protein: CASSSKIPGLAGVRSYNEQFF

clone size: NA
V gene: TRBV6-2/TRBV6-3
D gene: NA
J gene: TRBJ1-5
CDR3 DNA: TGTGCCAGCAGTCGGCAGGGAGTCAATCAGCCCCAGCATTTT
CDR3 protein: CASSRQGVNQPQHF

clone size: NA
V gene: TRBV30
D gene: NA
J gene: TRBJ2-1
CDR3 DNA: TGTGCCTGGACGCGGTTATCCTACAATGAGCAGTTCTTC
CDR3 protein: CAWTRLSYNEQFF

clone size: NA
V gene: TRBV19
D gene: NA
J gene: TRBJ1-5
CDR3 DNA: TGTGCCAGTAGTACGGACGGATATCAGCCCCAGCATTTT
CDR3 protein: CASSTDGYQPQHF

clone size: NA
V gene: TRBV4-2
D gene: NA
J gene: TRBJ2-2
CDR3 DNA: TGTGCCAGCAGCCAAGGAGGAGCGGTCTTTAACACCGGGGAGCTGTTTTTT
CDR3 protein: CASSQGGAVFNTGELFF

clone size: NA
V gene: TRBV3-1/TRBV3-2
D gene: NA
J gene: TRBJ1-1
CDR3 DNA: TGTGCCAGCAGCCAGGGTTATTATAACACTGAAGCTTTCTTT
CDR3 protein: CASSQGYYNTEAFF

clone size: NA
V gene: TRBV7-3
D gene: NA
J gene: TRBJ2-5
CDR3 DNA: TGTGCCAGCAGCCGGGGACGAGAAGAGACCCAGTACTTC
CDR3 protein: CASSRGREETQYF

clone size: NA
V gene: TRBV29-1
D gene: NA
J gene: TRBJ1-2
CDR3 DNA: TGCAGCGTTGAAGAAGGCTACACCTTC
CDR3 protein: CSVEEGYTF

clone size: NA
V gene: TRBV5-1
D gene: TRBD2
J gene: TRBJ2-1
CDR3 DNA: TGCGCCAGCAGCTCTCGACAGGGGACTAGCGCTGAGCAGTTCTTC
CDR3 protein: CASSSRQGTSAEQFF

clone size: NA
V gene: TRBV9
D gene: TRBD2
J gene: TRBJ2-7
CDR3 DNA: TGTGCCAGCAGCGTAGAAGCGGGGCCAACCTACGAGCAGTACTTC
CDR3 protein: CASSVEAGPTYEQYF

clone size: NA
V gene: TRBV19
D gene: NA
J gene: TRBJ1-1
CDR3 DNA: TGTGCCAGTAGCTTAGGGAATGGACCCACTGAAGCTTTCTTT
CDR3 protein: CASSLGNGPTEAFF

clone size: once
V gene: TRBV7-2
D gene: NA
J gene: TRBJ1-1
CDR3 DNA: TGTGCCAGCAGCTTAGCCTACGGGGACACTGAAGCTTTCTTT
CDR3 protein: CASSLAYGDTEAFF

clone size: NA
V gene: TRBV9
D gene: NA
J gene: TRBJ1-3
CDR3 DNA: TGTGCCAGCAGCGTTGGGCACTCTGGAAACACCATATATTTT
CDR3 protein: CASSVGHSGNTIYF

clone size: NA
V gene: TRBV14
D gene: NA
J gene: TRBJ1-1
CDR3 DNA: TGTGCCAGCAGCCGGGGAGGGGCGGGCACTGAAGCTTTCTTT
CDR3 protein: CASSRGGAGTEAFF

clone size: NA
V gene: TRBV7-3
D gene: NA
J gene: TRBJ2-1
CDR3 DNA: TGTGCCAGCAGCCAGGAGGGGAATGAGCAGTTCTTC
CDR3 protein: CASSQEGNEQFF